Listed below are T cell receptor beta chains from one sample, sequenced in a study of OX40 agonist ivuxolimab in advanced cancers. Sequencing was performed with immunoSEQ multiplex PCR; in TCRdb, only in-frame clones are kept and a portion is missing. The data hold fewer than 100,000 clones, with 85% to 95% observed a single time. The specimen comprised CD4+ or CD8+ T cells sorted from blood, sampled in a trial of the OX40 agonist ivuxolimab. These receptors were taken from an adult with an advanced solid tumor such as melanoma, head and neck, liver or kidney cancer. The CDR3 runs from the conserved cysteine through the conserved F or W. A D gene is named only where the DNA matches it firmly. Clone size is shown for a subset of rows, as once, few, many or a class of expanded clone.

.	TRBJ2-1	once	TRBV5-5	CASSLRLRLDEQFF	TGTGCCAGCAGCTTACGCCTCAGACTCGATGAGCAGTTCTTC
.	TRBJ1-5	.	TRBV4-1	CASSQDRGNNQPQHF	TGCGCCAGCAGCCAAGATAGGGGCAACAATCAGCCCCAGCATTTT
.	TRBJ1-1	.	TRBV30	CACPRGTTEAFF	TGTGCCTGTCCGAGGGGTACCACTGAAGCTTTCTTT
.	TRBJ1-5	few	TRBV4-3	CASSQDGGSYQPQHF	TGCGCCAGCAGCCAAGATGGGGGGAGCTATCAGCCCCAGCATTTT
TRBD2	TRBJ2-1	.	TRBV27	CASSSGTSGVSDEQFF	TGTGCCAGCAGTTCCGGGACTAGTGGGGTCTCGGATGAGCAGTTCTTC
TRBD2	TRBJ2-1	.	TRBV11-2	CASSLEGFLAGVSYNEQFF	TGTGCCAGCAGCTTAGAAGGTTTCCTAGCGGGAGTCTCCTACAATGAGCAGTTCTTC
.	TRBJ2-5	.	TRBV19	CASSIPGTVIQETQYF	TGTGCCAGTAGTATACCCGGGACTGTCATTCAAGAGACCCAGTACTTC
TRBD2	TRBJ2-7	.	TRBV15	CATSREFASGTLSYEQYF	TGTGCCACCAGCAGAGAGTTCGCTAGCGGGACTCTAAGCTACGAGCAGTACTTC
TRBD1	TRBJ2-7	.	TRBV25-1	CASSANRDREYEQYF	TGTGCCAGCAGTGCAAACCGGGACAGGGAATACGAGCAGTACTTC
.	TRBJ2-7	.	TRBV15	CATSRDGVEQYF	TGTGCCACCAGCAGAGATGGGGTCGAGCAGTACTTC
TRBD1	TRBJ1-1	.	TRBV15	CATSHPGQGRSDTEAFF	TGTGCCACCAGCCACCCCGGACAGGGGCGTTCGGACACTGAAGCTTTCTTT
TRBD1	TRBJ1-3	once	TRBV9	CASSTQGLQGNTIYF	TGTGCCAGCAGCACACAGGGGTTACAAGGAAACACCATATATTTT
TRBD1	TRBJ2-3	.	TRBV30	CAWSPGTGVTDTQYF	TGTGCCTGGTCCCCCGGGACAGGGGTGACAGATACGCAGTATTTT
.	TRBJ2-6	.	TRBV27	CASSLTGPLSGANVLTF	TGTGCCAGCAGTCTCACGGGACCCCTCTCTGGGGCCAACGTCCTGACTTTC
.	TRBJ2-1	.	TRBV2	CASSELYSYNEQFF	TGTGCCAGCAGTGAGTTGTACTCCTACAATGAGCAGTTCTTC
TRBD2	TRBJ2-3	.	TRBV27	CATRGLAGNWTDTQYF	TGTGCCACCCGGGGACTAGCGGGGAATTGGACAGATACGCAGTATTTT
TRBD1	TRBJ1-1	.	TRBV19	CASSIVGQGEAFF	TGTGCCAGTAGTATAGTAGGACAGGGTGAAGCTTTCTTT
.	TRBJ2-2	.	TRBV4-1	CASSQERLAGELFF	TGCGCCAGCAGCCAAGAAAGGCTAGCTGGGGAGCTGTTTTTT
.	TRBJ2-2	few	TRBV5-8	CASSSLDSYTGELFF	TGTGCCAGCAGCTCTTTGGACAGCTACACCGGGGAGCTGTTTTTT
.	TRBJ2-3	.	TRBV13	CASSSRKLAVDTQYF	TGTGCCAGCAGCTCCCGAAAACTAGCAGTAGATACGCAGTATTTT
.	TRBJ2-7	.	TRBV7-2	CASSPGVAGTYEQYF	TGTGCCAGCAGCCCCGGGGTAGCCGGGACCTACGAGCAGTACTTC
.	TRBJ1-2	.	TRBV2	CASDGAYGYTF	TGTGCCAGCGACGGCGCCTATGGCTACACCTTC
TRBD2	TRBJ2-2	.	TRBV9	CASSGRVTTGELFF	TGTGCCAGTAGCGGGAGAGTAACAACCGGGGAGCTGTTTTTT
.	TRBJ1-2	few	TRBV4-1	CASSQVGGPEGYTF	TGCGCCAGCAGCCAAGTAGGGGGTCCGGAGGGCTACACCTTC
.	TRBJ2-7	once	TRBV5-6	CASSLVGTMTYEQYF	TGTGCCAGCAGCTTGGTGGGGACAATGACCTACGAGCAGTACTTC
TRBD1	TRBJ1-2	.	TRBV2	CASSVTGTANYGYTF	TGTGCCAGCAGTGTTACTGGGACAGCTAACTATGGCTACACCTTC
.	TRBJ1-1	few	TRBV7-9	CASSLTEAFF	TGTGCCAGCAGCTTAACTGAAGCTTTCTTT
.	TRBJ2-3	.	TRBV11-2	CASSTRATDTQYF	TGTGCCAGCAGCACTCGGGCCACAGATACGCAGTATTTT
.	TRBJ2-1	once	TRBV5-1	CASSLVALYNEQFF	TGCGCCAGCAGCTTGGTAGCCCTCTACAATGAGCAGTTCTTC
.	TRBJ2-2	.	TRBV12-5	CASAPNPRTGELFF	TGTGCTAGTGCCCCAAATCCGAGGACCGGGGAGCTGTTTTTT
TRBD1	TRBJ1-3	.	TRBV9	CASSPGQDSGNTIYF	TGTGCCAGCAGCCCAGGACAGGACTCTGGAAACACCATATATTTT
.	TRBJ2-7	.	TRBV5-8	CASSFFPDRYEQYF	TGTGCCAGCAGCTTTTTCCCGGACCGATACGAGCAGTACTTC
.	TRBJ1-2	.	TRBV5-8	CASSFPGEGGYTF	TGTGCCAGCAGCTTCCCAGGGGAGGGTGGCTACACCTTC
.	TRBJ2-2	.	TRBV5-1	CASSPGPETPNTGELFF	TGCGCCAGCAGCCCCGGACCAGAAACCCCGAACACCGGGGAGCTGTTTTTT
.	TRBJ2-7	.	TRBV30	CAWRSRGSYEQYF	TGTGCCTGGAGAAGTAGGGGTTCCTACGAGCAGTACTTC
TRBD1	TRBJ1-1	.	TRBV27	CAARDRGGTEAFF	TGTGCCGCCCGGGACAGGGGAGGAACTGAAGCTTTCTTT
.	TRBJ2-3	.	TRBV6-1	CASSEWSGGPSTDTQYF	TGTGCCAGCAGTGAATGGTCCGGGGGCCCAAGCACAGATACGCAGTATTTT
TRBD2	TRBJ2-3	.	TRBV7-3	CASSLAGGSDTQYF	TGTGCCAGCAGCTTAGCGGGAGGGTCAGATACGCAGTATTTT
.	TRBJ2-2	once	TRBV19	CASSIGPATHGELFF	TGTGCCAGTAGTATAGGTCCCGCAACACACGGGGAGCTGTTTTTT
TRBD2	TRBJ2-1	.	TRBV19	CASSIGLAGAFLFF	TGTGCCAGTAGTATCGGACTAGCGGGAGCTTTTTTGTTCTTC
.	TRBJ1-3	.	TRBV6-1	CASTTGYSGNTIYF	TGTGCCAGCACTACAGGGTACTCTGGAAACACCATATATTTT
.	TRBJ2-7	.	TRBV15	CATRSSKGHYEQYF	TGTGCCACCAGGTCCAGCAAGGGGCACTACGAGCAGTACTTC
.	TRBJ1-2	.	TRBV30	CAWTAGPGGYTF	TGTGCCTGGACGGCGGGGCCAGGAGGCTACACCTTC
.	TRBJ2-7	.	TRBV19	CASSIQGSSYEQYF	TGTGCCAGTAGTATCCAGGGTAGCTCCTACGAGCAGTACTTC
TRBD2	TRBJ2-3	.	TRBV29-1	CSAQTSGGVDTQYF	TGCAGCGCCCAGACTAGCGGGGGGGTGGATACGCAGTATTTT
TRBD1	TRBJ2-2	.	TRBV19	CATPTMDRGHDGELFF	TGTGCCACGCCTACCATGGACAGGGGGCATGACGGGGAGCTGTTTTTT
.	TRBJ2-7	.	TRBV9	CASSVGGSGYEQYF	TGTGCCAGCAGCGTAGGTGGCTCCGGCTACGAGCAGTACTTC
TRBD2	TRBJ2-7	.	TRBV11-2	CASSLSGTSGRGRYEQYF	TGTGCCAGCAGCTTATCAGGGACTAGCGGGAGGGGAAGGTACGAGCAGTACTTC
.	TRBJ1-3	.	TRBV7-6	CASSPGRLDTIYF	TGTGCCAGCAGCCCCGGACGCTTGGACACCATATATTTT
.	TRBJ1-3	.	TRBV4-3	CASSQDLATGNTIYF	TGCGCCAGCAGCCAAGACTTAGCAACTGGAAACACCATATATTTT
TRBD2	TRBJ2-1	.	TRBV19	CASSSSGGAGNEQFF	TGTGCCAGTAGTAGTAGCGGGGGGGCGGGCAATGAGCAGTTCTTC
.	TRBJ1-1	.	TRBV5-6	CASSLGWNTEAFF	TGTGCCAGCAGCTTGGGATGGAACACTGAAGCTTTCTTT
TRBD2	TRBJ2-3	.	TRBV28	CASSITSGSDTQYF	TGTGCCAGCAGTATTACTAGCGGGAGCGATACGCAGTATTTT
TRBD2	TRBJ2-3	.	TRBV13	CASSPRLAVTDTQYF	TGTGCCAGCAGCCCAAGACTAGCGGTCACAGATACGCAGTATTTT
.	TRBJ1-1	.	TRBV4-1	CASSQDPPGPEAFF	TGCGCCAGCAGCCAAGACCCTCCGGGCCCCGAAGCTTTCTTT
.	TRBJ1-3	.	TRBV6-6	CASSYSSSGNTIYF	TGTGCCAGCAGTTACTCTTCCTCTGGAAACACCATATATTTT
.	TRBJ1-1	.	TRBV21-1	CASSKGGGTEAFF	TGTGCCAGCAGCAAAGGAGGGGGAACTGAAGCTTTCTTT
.	TRBJ2-1	.	TRBV6-1	CASSEFQGAYNEQFF	TGTGCCAGCAGTGAGTTCCAGGGTGCCTACAATGAGCAGTTCTTC
TRBD1	TRBJ2-1	.	TRBV27	CASSWDGQGVNEQFF	TGTGCCAGCAGTTGGGACGGACAGGGAGTTAATGAGCAGTTCTTC